This note documents a single T cell receptor (beta chain) sequence. This clone was seen ten or more times. Its antigen target is currently unknown. There are no base qualities to consult, and no much larger clone falls within one base. Library preparation was by PCR. The sample was run on an Illumina HiSeq 4000. High-throughput sequencing was used to profile the TCR beta-chain CDR3 region of each patient. On the authors' methods: The researchers built a classifier to tell apart papillary thyroid cancer patients with distant metastasis, based on CDR3 differences among clinicopathological groups. Repertoire diversity was assessed with the Shannon index, and tumor-blood repertoire similarity with the Morisita-Horn index. TCRdb applied fastp at Q25 and MiXCR to the public reads, then kept only in-frame beta chains. The V and J calls were not made by the authors but by TCRdb's processing. The sample records roughly 35,000 clones, approximately 15% of which are singletons. The ten largest clonotypes hold about 7.3% of the sample.

The sample originates from a study of metastatic and nonmetastatic thyroid tumors (TCRdb year 2020). For the wider study: For patients with malignant and with benign thyroid disease, the researchers compared repertoires between peripheral blood samples and tumor or nodule tissue samples.

No patient had received any treatment before thyroid surgery. The study retrospectively analysed patient clinical samples collected from the early 2010s to the late 2010s using T-cell receptor beta sequencing. CDR1 and CDR2, per the germline V gene (reference sequence), are SEHNR and FQNEAQ. CDR3 length: 15 amino acids, cysteine to phenylalanine. The sequence is cut down to CDR3 DNA, 45 bases in frame from base 1. The germline V and J ends show losses of 3 bases and 7 bases respectively, and no gene match explains 8 bases of the junction. Summary of the overall study and its limitations: In both blood and tumor samples, TCR beta diversity was reported to be significantly higher in malignant tumors than in benign nodules.

Here the chain combines TRBV7-9 and TRBJ2-2, with 7 bases aligning to TRBD2. Material: blood. This TCR was recovered from a female donor with papillary thyroid cancer or a benign thyroid nodule (not recorded which). Some clones in this sample may be carry-over from other donors' samples. The DNA sequence is as follows: TGTGCCAGCAGCTTCGGCGGGAGCGGTGTCGGGGAGCTGTTTTTT. Its coded protein is CASSFGGSGVGELFF.